The source of this T cell receptor (beta chain) is a study of blood T cells in healthy people across ages. Primed by a sample-barcoded 5' primer and a J-beta primer mix, a second PCR proceeded for about 7 to 12 cycles. Every molecule of cDNA carried a tag from a template-switch adaptor with 12 random nucleotides. One entry per CDR3 protein, called by TCRdb with MiXCR from the 5' RACE reads. The data contain around 1,700,000 distinct CDR3 sequences, approximately 28% of them singletons. Per the germline V gene, CDR1 is SGHTA and CDR2 is FQGNSA. The J segment lost 5 bases and the V segment lost 4 bases, leaving 15 bases of the junction unmatched. The CDR3 is made up of 17 amino acids.

The V gene is TRBV7-2, the J gene TRBJ2-7; TRBD1 aligns across 9 bases. The receptor was derived from a woman aged 25 to 39 in good health. The sequenced material came from blood. CDR3 loop: CASSSPGTGLLGDEQYF. DNA for the CDR3: TGTGCCAGCAGCTCACCCGGGACAGGGCTCTTGGGGGACGAGCAGTACTTC.